This TCR beta chain was captured in a study of OX40 agonist ivuxolimab in advanced cancers. Study-level information: Dose-escalation patients had hepatocellular carcinoma, melanoma, renal cell or head and neck cancer. A history of anti-PD-1, anti-PD-L1 or anti-CTLA-4 therapy was acceptable, and about 37% had some.

Assay used: immunoSEQ multiplex PCR; TCRdb lists only in-frame clones, some missing. Of about 90,000 clones listed, about 89% are singletons. The CDR3 runs 14 residues. Germline assignment: CDR1 SGHRS and CDR2 YFSETQ. The V segment lost 3 bases and the J segment 4 bases; nucleotides outside the gene matches: 5. This specimen was CD4+ or CD8+ T cells sorted from blood, taken in a trial of the OX40 agonist ivuxolimab. The chain links TRBV5-1 to TRBJ2-7; 9 bases fit TRBD1. The source of this sequence is an adult with an advanced solid tumor such as melanoma, head and neck, liver or kidney cancer. In nucleotides, the CDR3 is TGCGCCAGCAGCTCGGACAGGGGCCAATACGAGCAGTACTTC. Its protein product is CASSSDRGQYEQYF.